The 27 T cell receptor beta chains reported below all come from one sample, sequenced in a study of blood T cell repertoires in COVID-19. Clones were sequenced by immunoSEQ multiplex PCR, and TCRdb holds only the in-frame ones, with some missing. The table shows fewer than 350,000 clones, with approximately 80% occurring only once. Sequencing input: peripheral blood. The source is a woman aged 45-65 years with active or convalescent COVID-19.

This clone appeared a single time. V is TRBV7-9 and J is TRBJ2-1; TRBD2 aligns across 14 bases. The CDR3 contains 18 residues. Germline assignment: CDR1 SEHNR and CDR2 FQNEAQ (reference sequence). Trimming cost V 4 bases and J 0 bases; bases outside gene matches: 5. CDR3 coding DNA: TGTGCCAGCAGCTCCTCCGGGACTAGCGGGAGCTCCTACAATGAGCAGTTCTTC. Amino acids: CASSSSGTSGSSYNEQFF.

CDR3 in amino acids: CASSLEGATIYF. CDR3 coding DNA: TGTGCCAGCAGTTTAGAAGGAGCCACCATATATTTT. The V call is TRBV12-3 or TRBV12-4, the J call TRBJ1-3; D gene uncertain. Trimming took 1 base from V and 9 from J, leaving 7 bases between them. This CDR3 comprises 12 residues.

This clone was detected once. The chain combines TRBV28 with TRBJ1-2; 7 bases agree with TRBD1. Per germline, CDR1 MDHEN and CDR2 SYDVKM. The CDR3 length is 14 residues. After removal of 6 bases from V and 4 bases from J, the junction contained 8 bases not matched to a gene. The chain's CDR3 is CASSRYRGSYGYTF. In DNA form, the CDR3 reads TGTGCCAGCAGCCGATACAGGGGTTCCTATGGCTACACCTTC.

This chain links TRBV11-3 with TRBJ2-1, with TRBD2 as a possible D gene (6 bases). The germline gives CDR1 SGHNT, CDR2 YENEEA. V gave up 5 bases and J gave up 7 bases, with 12 bases separating them. The CDR3 has 13 residues. CDR3 in DNA: TGTGCCAGCAGCCGGGACTTTCGGAATGAGCAGTTCTTC. Translated, it gives CASSRDFRNEQFF.

The chain carries TRBV2 and TRBJ2-7; D is undetermined. V lost 2 bases and J lost 6, with 11 bases in between. CDR3 length: 13 residues. From germline, CDR1 is SNHLY and CDR2 FYNNEI. The CDR3 reads CASSEIRLAEQYF. CDR3 DNA: TGTGCCAGCAGTGAAATTCGTTTGGCCGAGCAGTACTTC. Full variable domain (outside the CDR3, taken from reference TRBV2 and TRBJ2-7): EPEVTQTPSHQVTQMGQEVILRCVPISNHLYFYWYRQILGQKVEFLVSFYNNEISEKSEIFDDQFSVERPDGSNFTLKIRSTKLEDSAMYFCASSEIRLAEQYFGPGTRLTVT.

The chain uses TRBV28 and TRBJ2-7, with TRBD2 as a possible D gene (5 bases). This CDR3 region has 13 residues. Trimming removed 4 bases from V and 7 bases from J, with 14 bases in between. Germline CDR1 is MDHEN and CDR2 is SYDVKM. CDR3 bases: TGTGCCAGCAGTTCGAACCCGGGGTGGGAGCAGTACTTC. This gives the protein CASSSNPGWEQYF.

This chain joins TRBV6-5 and TRBJ1-2, with 11 positions matching TRBD1. The CDR3 sequence is 14 residues long. V lost 7 bases, J lost 3 bases, and 4 bases stayed unmatched. Per the germline V gene, CDR1 is MNHEY and CDR2 is SVGAGI. The CDR3 region is CASIGTGGYYGYTF. CDR3 nucleotide sequence: TGTGCCAGCATTGGGACAGGGGGTTACTATGGCTACACCTTC.

V usage is TRBV15 and J usage is TRBJ2-1; D might be TRBD1 (8 bases). V dropped 5 bases and J dropped 5 bases, with 16 bases sitting between them. Germline CDR1 and CDR2: LNHNV and YYDKDF (reference sequence). The CDR3 spans 15 residues. The CDR3: CATSVQGGPNNEQFF. In DNA, the CDR3 is TGTGCCACCAGCGTACAGGGGGGGCCTAACAATGAGCAGTTCTTC.

The chain recombines TRBV5-6 with TRBJ2-6; a possible D gene is TRBD2 (5 bases). Between the trimmed V and J ends, which lost 3 bases and 4 bases, there was a span of 20 bases. Germline lookup yields CDR1 SGHDT and CDR2 YYEEEE. The CDR3 extends over 18 amino acids. This CDR3 is CASSWIGLWGSGANVLTF. Written as DNA, the CDR3 is TGTGCCAGCAGCTGGATTGGACTGTGGGGATCCGGGGCCAACGTCCTGACTTTC.

The rearrangement uses TRBV7-9 and TRBJ2-1, with 13 bases lining up with TRBD2. Germline lookup yields CDR1 SEHNR and CDR2 FQNEAQ (reference sequence). The CDR3 runs 14 residues. The V and J ends lost 4 bases and 6 bases, in that order; junction bases with no gene match: 0. Here the CDR3 reads CASSWTSGSNEQFF. The DNA of the CDR3 is TGTGCCAGCAGCTGGACTAGCGGGAGCAATGAGCAGTTCTTC. The whole variable domain, filled in from reference TRBV7-9 and TRBJ2-1, reads DTGVSQNPRHKITKRGQNVTFRCDPISEHNRLYWYRQTLGQGPEFLTYFQNEAQLEKSRLLSDRFSAERPKGSFSTLEIQRTEQGDSAMYLCASSWTSGSNEQFFGPGTRLTVL.

This clone came up a few times. V gene TRBV12-3 or TRBV12-4 combines with J gene TRBJ1-1; 7 bases match TRBD1. The CDR3 consists of 13 residues. J was trimmed by 1 base and V by 6 bases; bases with no gene match: 2. CDR3 sequence reads: CASRRQGNTEAFF. For the CDR3, the DNA is TGTGCCAGCAGAAGACAGGGGAACACTGAAGCTTTCTTT.

This clone was counted at least ten times. Sequence at one end of the junction differs from germline and may be a read error. J is TRBJ1-6 and V is TRBV6-5; 8 bases agree with TRBD1. The CDR3 is 14 residues long. Germline assignment: CDR1 MNHEY and CDR2 SVGAGI. The DNA of the CDR3 is TGTGCCAGCATTTACGACAGGGGTAAATCACCCCTCCACTTT. This codes for CASIYDRGKSPLHF.

This clone was observed many times. V and J are TRBV4-2 and TRBJ1-4; a possible D gene is TRBD1 (6 bases). Trimming shortened V by 1 base and J by 6 bases, and 15 bases separated the two germline ends. This CDR3 is built from 16 residues. Germline assignment: CDR1 LGHNA and CDR2 YNFKEQ. The CDR3 protein is CASSQANREDHEKLFF. The CDR3, as DNA: TGTGCCAGCAGCCAAGCAAACAGGGAAGATCATGAAAAACTGTTTTTT.

The chain couples TRBV28 to TRBJ1-5; TRBD1 matches at 7 bases. J gave up 15 bases and V 6 bases, and 8 bases lay outside the gene matches. Germline CDR1 and CDR2: MDHEN and SYDVKM. The CDR3 spans 11 residues. The CDR3 loop is CASSRQGAWHF. The CDR3 region has the DNA TGTGCCAGCAGCCGACAGGGTGCCTGGCATTTT.

The chain uses TRBV2 and TRBJ2-7; 8 positions agree with TRBD1. The germline V gene has CDR1 SNHLY and CDR2 FYNNEI. The CDR3 consists of 14 residues. V was pared by 5 bases and J by 2 bases, with 5 bases of the junction left unmatched. The CDR3 protein is CASSPGQVAYEQYF. CDR3 coding DNA: TGTGCCAGCAGTCCGGGACAGGTCGCCTACGAGCAGTACTTC.

The chain combines TRBV19 with TRBJ1-4; 8 bases match TRBD1. Germline V gene lookup returns CDR1 LNHDA and CDR2 SQIVND (reference sequence). Germline trimming cut 9 bases from V and 4 bases from J; bases unmatched to any gene: 4. CDR3 length equals 13 residues. CDR3 sequence (DNA): TGTGCCAGCAAACAGGGGGGTAATGAAAAACTGTTTTTT. This gives the protein CASKQGGNEKLFF.

The V and J genes are TRBV2 and TRBJ2-3; maybe TRBD2 (6 bases). Germline lookup yields CDR1 SNHLY and CDR2 FYNNEI. The CDR3 is made up of 14 amino acids. Deletions cut 6 bases from V and 3 bases from J, with 13 bases between. The CDR3 DNA reads as TGTGCCAGCAGCCAAACCAGCGGGACAGATACGCAGTATTTT. Translation: CASSQTSGTDTQYF.

The V call is TRBV5-1, the J call TRBJ1-1; D unresolved. This CDR3 contains 16 residues. Germline assignment: CDR1 SGHRS and CDR2 YFSETQ. Trimming pared 4 bases from V and 0 bases from J, leaving 16 bases between. The CDR3 nucleotides are TGCGCCAGCAGCCGTGATCCAGAGGGTTTGAACACTGAAGCTTTCTTT. It translates to CASSRDPEGLNTEAFF.

The chain carries TRBV30 and TRBJ2-2; D uncertain. The length of the CDR3 is 13 residues. The germline CDR1 and CDR2 sequences are GTSNPN and SVGIG (reference sequence). V shed 1 base and J shed 5 bases, with 8 bases lying between them. The CDR3 protein is CAWSELSTGELFF. As DNA, the CDR3 is TGTGCCTGGAGTGAACTGTCGACCGGGGAGCTGTTTTTT. Looking up the rest from reference TRBV30 and TRBJ2-2 gives the full variable domain: SQTIHQWPATLVQPVGSPLSLECTVEGTSNPNLYWYRQAAGRGLQLLFYSVGIGQISSEVPQNLSASRPQDRQFILSSKKLLLSDSGFYLCAWSELSTGELFFGEGSRLTVL.

With regard to this clone: Within the sample, other DNA sequences also encode this same CDR3. This chain joins TRBV19 and TRBJ2-1; 10 bases agree with TRBD2. Trimming took 5 bases from V and 0 from J; bases not matched to a gene: 4. CDR3 size: 16 residues. Looked up from germline, CDR1 is LNHDA and CDR2 is SQIVND (reference sequence). The CDR3, as DNA: TGTGCCAGTAGTCTTCCTAGCGGGAGCTCCTACAATGAGCAGTTCTTC. It yields the protein CASSLPSGSSYNEQFF.

J is TRBJ2-7 and V is TRBV6-5; TRBD2 agrees at 14 bases. V was clipped by 2 bases and J by 5 bases; unmatched bases: 2. This CDR3 is 15 amino acids long. Germline V gene lookup returns CDR1 MNHEY and CDR2 SVGAGI. CDR3 loop: CASSYRTSGRHEQYF. The CDR3 bases are TGTGCCAGCAGTTACCGGACTAGCGGGAGGCACGAGCAGTACTTC.

CDR3 residues: CASRRDRGGYEQYF. The CDR3 nucleotides read TGTGCCAGCAGGAGGGACAGGGGAGGTTACGAGCAGTACTTC. The chain carries TRBV28 and TRBJ2-7; TRBD1 matches 10 bases. The CDR3 sequence is 14 residues long. V was pared by 6 bases and J by 4 bases, with 6 bases of the junction left unmatched. Germline V lookup: CDR1 MDHEN, CDR2 SYDVKM.

This chain joins TRBV5-1 and TRBJ2-7; D unclear. Germline V gives CDR1 SGHRS, CDR2 YFSETQ. V was trimmed by 1 base and J by 1 base, leaving 9 bases between them. The CDR3 contains 14 residues. The CDR3 DNA reads TGCGCCAGCAGCTTGACGGCGGCGTCCTACGAGCAGTACTTC. It is translated as CASSLTAASYEQYF.

The CDR3 region is CASSLTSGRVYEQFF. The DNA of the CDR3 is TGCGCCAGCAGCCTTACTAGCGGGAGGGTCTATGAGCAGTTCTTC. This sequence joins TRBV5-1 and TRBJ2-1; TRBD2 agrees at 13 bases. This CDR3 contains 15 residues. Germline CDR1 and CDR2: SGHRS and YFSETQ. The V segment lost 4 bases and the J segment 8 bases; nucleotides outside the gene matches: 6.

A single count supports this clone. The chain joins TRBV25-1 to TRBJ2-2; a possible D gene is TRBD1 (6 bases). Germline loops: CDR1 MGHDK, CDR2 SYGVNS. V was pared by 4 bases and J by 4 bases, with 13 bases between. This CDR3 has 15 amino acids. CDR3 nucleotide sequence: TGTGCCAGCAGTGCTGACAGGTTCGGCACCGGGGAGCTGTTTTTT. This translates into CASSADRFGTGELFF.

The rearrangement links TRBV2 to TRBJ1-5; TRBD1 matches 7 bases. Germline CDR1 SNHLY, CDR2 FYNNEI. Trimming removed 6 bases from V and 1 base from J; junction bases left unmatched: 6. This CDR3 has 15 amino acids. CDR3 residues: CASSDRTGSNQPQHF. Written as DNA, the CDR3 is TGTGCCAGCAGCGACCGGACAGGCAGCAATCAGCCCCAGCATTTT.

This clone appeared once. The chain has TRBV3-1 (or the pseudogene TRBV3-2) and TRBJ2-3; D might be TRBD2 (7 bases). Germline loops: CDR1 LGHDT, CDR2 YNNKEL (reference sequence). The CDR3 contains 16 residues. V gave up 0 bases and J gave up 8 bases, with 18 bases separating them. CDR3 bases: TGTGCCAGCAGCCAAGATCGAGCGGGATTGGGGGCTACGCAGTATTTT. It yields the protein CASSQDRAGLGATQYF.